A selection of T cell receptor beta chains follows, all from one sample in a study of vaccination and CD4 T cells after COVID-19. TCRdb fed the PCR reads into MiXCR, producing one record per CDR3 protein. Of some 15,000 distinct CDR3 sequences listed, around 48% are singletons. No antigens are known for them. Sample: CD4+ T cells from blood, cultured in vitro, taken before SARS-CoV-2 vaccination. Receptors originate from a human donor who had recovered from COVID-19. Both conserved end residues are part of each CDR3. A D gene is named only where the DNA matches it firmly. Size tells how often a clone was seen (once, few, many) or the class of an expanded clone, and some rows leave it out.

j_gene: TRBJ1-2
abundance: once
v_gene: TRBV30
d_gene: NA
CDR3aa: CAWRRTSTGGYTF
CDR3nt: TGTGCCTGGAGAAGAACAAGCACCGGGGGCTACACCTTC

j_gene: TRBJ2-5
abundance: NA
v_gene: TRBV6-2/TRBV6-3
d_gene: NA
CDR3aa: CASTSETQYF
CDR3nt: TGTGCCAGCACATCCGAGACCCAGTACTTC

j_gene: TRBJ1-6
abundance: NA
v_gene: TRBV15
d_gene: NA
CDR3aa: CATSPGRLNNSPLHF
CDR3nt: TGTGCCACCAGCCCAGGGAGGTTGAACAATTCACCCCTCCACTTT

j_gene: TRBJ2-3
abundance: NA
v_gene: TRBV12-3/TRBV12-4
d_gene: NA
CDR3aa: CASSLGGLSTDTQYF
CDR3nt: TGTGCCAGCAGTTTGGGAGGCCTAAGCACAGATACGCAGTATTTT

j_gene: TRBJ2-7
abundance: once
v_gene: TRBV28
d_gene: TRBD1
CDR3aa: CASSVAWDSFYEQYF
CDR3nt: TGTGCCAGCAGTGTGGCCTGGGACAGTTTCTACGAGCAGTACTTC

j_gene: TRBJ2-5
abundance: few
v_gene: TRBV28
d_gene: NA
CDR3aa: CASSFAGAGKETQYF
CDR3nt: TGTGCCAGCAGTTTCGCGGGGGCGGGAAAAGAGACCCAGTACTTC

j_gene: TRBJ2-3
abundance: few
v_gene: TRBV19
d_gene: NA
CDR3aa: CASSTPDGTDTQYF
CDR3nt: TGTGCCAGTAGTACTCCGGACGGCACAGATACGCAGTATTTT

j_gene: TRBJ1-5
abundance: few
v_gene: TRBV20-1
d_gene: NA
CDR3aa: CSATDRRPSLLNQPQHF
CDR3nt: TGCAGTGCCACGGACAGAAGGCCATCCCTACTAAATCAGCCCCAGCATTTT

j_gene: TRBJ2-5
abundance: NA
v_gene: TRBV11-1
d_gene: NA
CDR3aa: CASSLRAPQQETQYF
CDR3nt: TGTGCCAGCAGCTTAAGGGCTCCACAGCAAGAGACCCAGTACTTC

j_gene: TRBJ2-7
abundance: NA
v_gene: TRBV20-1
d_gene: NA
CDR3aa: CSPPPGDSYEQYF
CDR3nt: TGCAGTCCTCCCCCAGGGGACTCCTACGAGCAGTACTTC

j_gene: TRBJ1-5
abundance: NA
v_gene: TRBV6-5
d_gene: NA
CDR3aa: CASSLRVSNQPQHF
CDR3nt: TGTGCCAGCAGTTTGAGGGTTAGCAATCAGCCCCAGCATTTT

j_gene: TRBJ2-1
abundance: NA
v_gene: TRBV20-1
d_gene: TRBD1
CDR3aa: CSVTGLNYNEQFF
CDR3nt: TGCAGTGTGACAGGGCTGAACTACAATGAGCAGTTCTTC

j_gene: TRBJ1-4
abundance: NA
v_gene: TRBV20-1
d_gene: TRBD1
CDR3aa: CSARDPRGTNEKLFF
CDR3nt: TGCAGTGCTAGAGATCCCAGGGGGACTAATGAAAAACTGTTTTTT

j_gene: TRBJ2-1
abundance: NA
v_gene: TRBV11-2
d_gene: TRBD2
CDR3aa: CASSPRGRFAGGDEQFF
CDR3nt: TGTGCCAGCAGCCCGAGAGGGAGGTTTGCGGGAGGTGATGAGCAGTTCTTC

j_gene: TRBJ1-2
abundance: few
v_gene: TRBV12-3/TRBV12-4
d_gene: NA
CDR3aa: CASSFPQARGYTF
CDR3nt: TGTGCCAGCAGTTTTCCACAGGCTCGGGGCTACACCTTC

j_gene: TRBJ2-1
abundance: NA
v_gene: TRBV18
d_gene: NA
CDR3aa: CASSPTTNEQFF
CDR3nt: TGTGCCAGCTCACCTACTACCAATGAGCAGTTCTTC

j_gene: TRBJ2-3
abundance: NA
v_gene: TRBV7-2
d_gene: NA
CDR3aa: CASSLRRGSDTQYF
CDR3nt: TGTGCCAGCAGCTTACGAAGGGGTTCAGATACGCAGTATTTT

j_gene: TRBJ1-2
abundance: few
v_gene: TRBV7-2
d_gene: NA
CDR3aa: CASSFSGQGRYGYTF
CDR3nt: TGTGCCAGCAGCTTTTCAGGGCAGGGTCGATATGGCTACACCTTC

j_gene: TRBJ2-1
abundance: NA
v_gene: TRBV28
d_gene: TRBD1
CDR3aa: CASGEVTGGGQFF
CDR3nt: TGTGCCAGCGGAGAGGTGACAGGGGGTGGGCAGTTCTTC

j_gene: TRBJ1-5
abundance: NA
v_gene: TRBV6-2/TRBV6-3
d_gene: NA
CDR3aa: CASRPSGGASNQPQHF
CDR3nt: TGTGCCAGCAGGCCGTCGGGGGGGGCCAGCAATCAGCCCCAGCATTTT

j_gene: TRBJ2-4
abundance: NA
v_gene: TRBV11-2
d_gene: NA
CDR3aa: CASSLLPGVAKNIQYF
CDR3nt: TGTGCCAGCAGCTTACTGCCGGGGGTAGCCAAAAACATTCAGTACTTC

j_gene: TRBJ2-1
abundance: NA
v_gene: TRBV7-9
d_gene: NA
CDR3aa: CASSSLNDLISREQFF
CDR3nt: TGTGCCAGCAGCTCCTTAAACGACCTGATTAGCCGTGAGCAGTTCTTC

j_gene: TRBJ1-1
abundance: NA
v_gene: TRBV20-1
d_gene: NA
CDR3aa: CSARDIPQGTEAFF
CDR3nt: TGCAGTGCTAGAGATATACCCCAAGGCACTGAAGCTTTCTTT

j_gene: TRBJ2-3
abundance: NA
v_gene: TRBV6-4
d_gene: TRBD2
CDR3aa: CASSAGGPTDTQYF
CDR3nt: TGTGCCAGCAGTGCGGGAGGGCCAACAGATACGCAGTATTTT

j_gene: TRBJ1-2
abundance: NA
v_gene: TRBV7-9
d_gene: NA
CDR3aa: CASSWGGRDNYGYTF
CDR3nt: TGTGCCAGCAGCTGGGGAGGCAGGGACAATTATGGCTACACCTTC

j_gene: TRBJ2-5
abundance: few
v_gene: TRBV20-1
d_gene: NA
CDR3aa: CSASGGQLTQYF
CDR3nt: TGCAGTGCTAGCGGGGGGCAATTGACCCAGTACTTC

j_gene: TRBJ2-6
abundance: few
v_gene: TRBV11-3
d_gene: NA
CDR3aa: CASSGPTGANVLTF
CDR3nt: TGTGCCAGCAGCGGGCCGACTGGGGCCAACGTCCTGACTTTC

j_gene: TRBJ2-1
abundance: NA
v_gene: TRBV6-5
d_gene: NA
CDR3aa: CASSYVSSGVSYNEQFF
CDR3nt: TGTGCCAGCAGTTATGTAAGTAGCGGAGTTTCCTACAATGAGCAGTTCTTC

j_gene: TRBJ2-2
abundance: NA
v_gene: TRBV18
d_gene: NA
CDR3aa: CASSPTGTRNTGELFF
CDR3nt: TGTGCCAGCTCACCCACCGGGACAAGAAACACCGGGGAGCTGTTTTTT

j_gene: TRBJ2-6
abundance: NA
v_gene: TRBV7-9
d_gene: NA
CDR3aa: CASSSSGANVLTF
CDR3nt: TGTGCCAGCAGCTCGTCTGGGGCCAACGTCCTGACTTTC

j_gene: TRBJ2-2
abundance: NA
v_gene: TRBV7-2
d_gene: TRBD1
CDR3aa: CASSPRTGAVGELFF
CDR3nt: TGTGCCAGCAGCCCCCGGACAGGGGCGGTCGGGGAGCTGTTTTTT

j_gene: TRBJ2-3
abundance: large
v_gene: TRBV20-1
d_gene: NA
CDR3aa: CSAEHWDTQYF
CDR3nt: TGCAGTGCCGAACACTGGGATACGCAGTATTTT

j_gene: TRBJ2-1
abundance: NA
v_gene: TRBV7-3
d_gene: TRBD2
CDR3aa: CASSLTAAGGSDNEQFF
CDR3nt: TGTGCCAGCAGCTTAACGGCGGCGGGAGGGTCGGACAATGAGCAGTTCTTC

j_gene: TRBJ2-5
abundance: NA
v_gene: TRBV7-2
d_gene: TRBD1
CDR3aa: CASSPYARQGLRGVGETQYF
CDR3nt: TGTGCCAGCAGCCCCTACGCCCGACAGGGCTTGAGGGGCGTAGGAGAGACCCAGTACTTC

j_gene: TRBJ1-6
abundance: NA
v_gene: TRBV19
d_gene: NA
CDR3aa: CASSTPRELESPLHF
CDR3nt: TGTGCCAGTAGTACCCCCAGGGAGTTGGAATCACCCCTCCACTTT

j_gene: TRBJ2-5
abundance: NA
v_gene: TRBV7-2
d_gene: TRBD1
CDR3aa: CASSLESGQGKTQYF
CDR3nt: TGTGCCAGCAGCTTAGAATCTGGACAGGGAAAGACCCAGTACTTC

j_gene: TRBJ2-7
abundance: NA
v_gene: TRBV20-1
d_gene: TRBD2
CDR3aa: CSAREIRRGLSYEQYF
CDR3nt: TGCAGTGCTAGAGAGATCCGGCGGGGACTATCCTACGAGCAGTACTTC

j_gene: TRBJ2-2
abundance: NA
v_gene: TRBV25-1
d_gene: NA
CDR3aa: CASSRGSTGELFF
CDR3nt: TGTGCCAGCAGTCGAGGGAGCACCGGGGAGCTGTTTTTT

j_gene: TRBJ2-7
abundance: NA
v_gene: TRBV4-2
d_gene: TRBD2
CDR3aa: CASSHGSGSSYEQYF
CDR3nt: TGTGCCAGCAGCCACGGTAGCGGGAGCTCCTACGAGCAGTACTTC

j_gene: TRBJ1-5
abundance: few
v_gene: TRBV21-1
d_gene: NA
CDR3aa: CASSRRRTLNQPQHF
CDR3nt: TGTGCCAGCAGCCGAAGGCGGACACTCAATCAGCCCCAGCATTTT

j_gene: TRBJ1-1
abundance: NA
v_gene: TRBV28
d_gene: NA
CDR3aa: CASIRVTEAFF
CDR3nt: TGTGCCAGCATCAGAGTCACTGAAGCTTTCTTT

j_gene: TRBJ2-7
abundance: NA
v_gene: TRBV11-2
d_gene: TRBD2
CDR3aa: CASSRGGRGLEQYF
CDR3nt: TGTGCCAGCAGCCGCGGGGGTCGGGGGTTGGAGCAGTACTTC

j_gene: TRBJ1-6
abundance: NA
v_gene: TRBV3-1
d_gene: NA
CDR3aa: CASSHPHSPLHF
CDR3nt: TGTGCCAGCAGCCACCCCCATTCACCCCTCCACTTT

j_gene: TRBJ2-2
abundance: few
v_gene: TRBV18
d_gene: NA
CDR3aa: CASSPRPNTGELFF
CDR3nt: TGTGCCAGCTCCCCCCGACCGAACACCGGGGAGCTGTTTTTT

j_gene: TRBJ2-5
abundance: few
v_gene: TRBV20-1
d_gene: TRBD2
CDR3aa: CSARDSGREETQYF
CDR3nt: TGCAGTGCTAGAGATAGCGGGAGGGAGGAGACCCAGTACTTC

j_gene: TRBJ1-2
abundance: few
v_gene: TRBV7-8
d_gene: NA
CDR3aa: CASSQTANYGYTF
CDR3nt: TGTGCCAGCAGCCAGACAGCTAACTATGGCTACACCTTC

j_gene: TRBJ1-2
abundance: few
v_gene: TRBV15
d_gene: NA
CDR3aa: CATSRVGNYGYTF
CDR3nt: TGTGCCACCAGCAGGGTAGGGAACTATGGCTACACCTTC

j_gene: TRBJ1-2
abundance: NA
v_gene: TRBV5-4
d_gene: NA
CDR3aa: CASSSDSNYGYTF
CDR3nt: TGTGCCAGCTCTTCGGACAGTAACTATGGCTACACCTTC

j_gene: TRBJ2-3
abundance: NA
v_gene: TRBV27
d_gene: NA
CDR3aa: CASSLPGANTDTQYF
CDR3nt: TGTGCCAGCAGTTTACCAGGGGCGAACACAGATACGCAGTATTTT

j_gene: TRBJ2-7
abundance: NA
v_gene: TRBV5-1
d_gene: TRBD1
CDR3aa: CASEVGTGIGEQYF
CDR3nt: TGCGCCAGCGAGGTAGGGACAGGTATCGGCGAGCAGTACTTC

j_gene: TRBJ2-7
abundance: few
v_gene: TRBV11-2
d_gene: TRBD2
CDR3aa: CASSTGGSGRAVHEQYF
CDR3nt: TGTGCCAGCAGCACTGGTGGTAGCGGGAGGGCCGTCCACGAGCAGTACTTC

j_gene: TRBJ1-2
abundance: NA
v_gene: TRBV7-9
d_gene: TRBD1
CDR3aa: CASSLGAGGPALGYTF
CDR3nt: TGTGCCAGCAGCTTAGGGGCAGGGGGGCCGGCTTTGGGCTACACCTTC

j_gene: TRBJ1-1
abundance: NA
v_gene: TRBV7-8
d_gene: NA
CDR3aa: CASSPTEDDYTEAFF
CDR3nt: TGTGCCAGCAGCCCCACCGAGGATGATTACACTGAAGCTTTCTTT